The 26 T cell receptor beta chains below were found in one sample sequenced in a study of blood T cell repertoires in COVID-19. Sequencing used immunoSEQ multiplex PCR; TCRdb keeps in-frame clones, though not all of them. The table shows a few hundred thousand clones, with roughly 81% occurring only once. Sequencing was performed on PBMCs or T cells enriched from blood (not recorded which). These TCRs come from a woman in her 50s who had been exposed to COVID-19.

The chain uses TRBV7-9 and TRBJ2-7, with D perhaps TRBD2 (5 bases). The CDR3 extends over 14 amino acids. Germline V gene data show CDR1 as SEHNR and CDR2 as FQNEAQ (reference sequence). The V and J ends lost 5 bases and 1 base respectively, with 12 bases between them. In nucleotides, the CDR3 is TGTGCCAGCAGCCCGGCGGGCAGGTCCTACGAGCAGTACTTC. Translated: CASSPAGRSYEQYF.

J is TRBJ2-4 and V is TRBV7-9, with 8 bases lining up with TRBD2. Germline-derived CDR1 and CDR2 are SEHNR and FQNEAQ (reference sequence). V dropped 1 base and J dropped 2; count of bases not matched to a gene: 1. The CDR3 extends over 15 amino acids. DNA of the CDR3: TGTGCCAGCAGCTTAGGCGGGGGGTCCAAAAACATTCAGTACTTC. Residues: CASSLGGGSKNIQYF.

This chain uses TRBV4-3 with TRBJ1-1, with D perhaps matching TRBD1 (5 bases). The V and J ends lost 4 bases and 7 bases respectively, with 16 bases between them. This CDR3 is built from 14 residues. The germline CDR1 and CDR2 sequences are LGHNA and YSLEER. The CDR3 reads CASSPQSGQGEAFF. DNA of the CDR3: TGCGCCAGCAGCCCCCAATCGGGCCAGGGTGAAGCTTTCTTT.

A single count supports this clone. V usage is TRBV19 and J usage is TRBJ2-2; 11 nucleotides align to TRBD1. J lost 7 bases, V lost 6 bases, and 7 bases had no gene match. CDR1 LNHDA and CDR2 SQIVND come from the germline V gene (reference sequence). This CDR3 region has 15 residues. This CDR3 is CASRVRDRGIGELFF. The DNA for the CDR3 is TGTGCCAGTAGAGTAAGGGACAGGGGGATCGGGGAGCTGTTTTTT.

The chain is built from TRBV27 and TRBJ2-3, with 10 bases matching TRBD1. Trimming at V came to 7 bases and at J to 5 bases, leaving 9 bases not matched to a gene. The CDR3 is made up of 15 amino acids. CDR1 and CDR2 (germline): MNHEY, SMNVEV (reference sequence). The CDR3 sequence is CASILRDRGRDTQYF. The CDR3 DNA reads TGTGCCAGCATCCTCCGGGACAGGGGAAGAGATACGCAGTATTTT.

The gene calls are TRBV10-2 and TRBJ1-1; the D gene is possibly TRBD1 (5 bases). Trimming took off 8 bases at V and 1 base at J, with 17 bases between the two ends. The CDR3 is 15 amino acids. Germline V CDR1 and CDR2: WSHSY, SAAADI. The CDR3 DNA sequence: TGCGCCAGCGCGAAGATGGGACTGTCGAACACTGAAGCTTTCTTT. It translates to CASAKMGLSNTEAFF.

This chain connects TRBV28 to TRBJ2-1; 11 bases are a match to TRBD2. This CDR3 has 19 residues. Unmatched junction bases numbered 20, after V lost 6 bases and J lost 7 bases. Germline V gives CDR1 MDHEN, CDR2 SYDVKM. DNA for the CDR3: TGTGCCAGCAGACCCGCTCCAAATCTAGCGGGGGGATTATGGAATGAGCAGTTCTTC. Translated: CASRPAPNLAGGLWNEQFF.

This chain connects TRBV19 to TRBJ2-3; 9 bases line up with TRBD1. Germline V gene data show CDR1 as LNHDA and CDR2 as SQIVND (reference sequence). Unmatched junction bases numbered 6, after V lost 5 bases and J lost 0 bases. This CDR3 comprises 16 residues. The CDR3: CASSSRTGASTDTQYF. The CDR3 nucleotides read TGTGCCAGTAGTTCCCGGACAGGGGCTAGCACAGATACGCAGTATTTT.

This clone was seen once. The chain recombines TRBV7-3 with TRBJ1-2; 10 bases are a match to TRBD1. CDR1 is SGHTA, CDR2 FQGTGA, per germline. V was pared by 6 bases and J by 6 bases, with 10 bases of the junction left unmatched. This CDR3 has 15 amino acids. Written as DNA, the CDR3 is TGTGCCAGCAGTCCCGGGGTAGGGACAGGGGATGGCTACACCTTC. Amino acid sequence: CASSPGVGTGDGYTF.

The chain carries TRBV5-8 and TRBJ1-3; a weak D match, TRBD1 (5 bases). Germline V gene data show CDR1 as SGHTS and CDR2 as YDEGEE. The V end was cut by 1 base, the J end by 2 bases, with 13 bases between. The CDR3 contains 16 residues. CDR3 amino acids: CASSLRGRVAGNTIYF. In DNA, the CDR3 is TGTGCCAGCAGCTTGAGGGGCAGGGTAGCTGGAAACACCATATATTTT.

The chain couples TRBV7-8 to TRBJ2-7, with a possible D match to TRBD1 (5 bases). Trimming removed 1 base at V and 3 bases at J, with 16 bases between. The CDR3 runs 16 residues. CDR1 and CDR2 from the germline V gene are SGHVS and FQNEAQ. CDR3 loop: CASSLEARAQFYEQYF. CDR3 coding DNA: TGTGCCAGCAGCTTAGAAGCCAGGGCCCAATTCTACGAGCAGTACTTC. The full variable domain, rest sourced from reference TRBV7-8 and TRBJ2-7, is GAGVSQSPRYKVAKRGQDVALRCDPISGHVSLFWYQQALGQGPEFLTYFQNEAQLDKSGLPSDRFFAERPEGSVSTLKIQRTQQEDSAVYLCASSLEARAQFYEQYFGPGTRLTVT.

CDR3 region: CASSFQGNTEAFF. The CDR3 DNA reads as TGTGCCAGCAGTTTCCAGGGAAACACTGAAGCTTTCTTT. The rearrangement joins TRBV6-5 to TRBJ1-1; D might be TRBD1 (5 bases). The CDR3 loop spans 13 amino acids. The V end lost 4 bases, the J end lost 2 bases, and 8 bases lay between the germline ends. Germline CDR1 MNHEY, CDR2 SVGAGI.

The V gene is TRBV6-2 or TRBV6-3, the J gene TRBJ2-5; weak D call: TRBD1 (6 bases). The CDR3 loop spans 17 amino acids. Germline V gene data show CDR1 as MNHEY and CDR2 as SVGEGT. Trimming cost V 2 bases and J 4 bases, with 20 bases left between them. CDR3 protein: CASSYPIYRVGTETQYF. Written as DNA, the CDR3 is TGTGCCAGCAGTTACCCTATCTACAGGGTAGGCACAGAGACCCAGTACTTC.

This clone was counted once. V is TRBV5-4 and J is TRBJ1-2, with D unresolved. CDR1 is SGHNT, CDR2 YYREEE, per germline (reference sequence). With 4 bases removed from V and 0 bases from J, the gap between germline ends came to 7 bases. This CDR3 spans 13 amino acids. The CDR3 protein is CASSPRSNYGYTF. In DNA, the CDR3 is TGTGCCAGCAGCCCCCGGTCTAACTATGGCTACACCTTC.

The chain has TRBV10-3 and TRBJ1-3; weak D call: TRBD1 (5 bases). The ends were cut back, 4 bases at V and 0 bases at J, with 13 bases in the middle. This CDR3 has 16 residues. Looked up from germline, CDR1 is ENHRY and CDR2 is SYGVKD. The CDR3 nucleotides read TGTGCCATCAGTGGGTTTCAACAGGACTCTGGAAACACCATATATTTT. Encoded protein: CAISGFQQDSGNTIYF.

This clone is a singleton in its sample. The rearrangement uses TRBV4-3 and TRBJ1-2, with 10 bases identical to TRBD1. J gave up 6 bases and V 0 bases, and 10 bases lay outside the gene matches. This CDR3 has 17 amino acids. Germline V gene sequence: CDR1 LGHNA, CDR2 YSLEER. CDR3 in amino acids: CASSQDRGWTGGDGYTF. The CDR3, as DNA: TGCGCCAGCAGCCAAGATAGGGGGTGGACAGGGGGTGATGGCTACACCTTC.

The chain links TRBV28 to TRBJ1-6, with 7 bases identical to TRBD1. J lost 7 bases, V lost 7 bases, and 10 bases had no gene match. Germline loops: CDR1 MDHEN, CDR2 SYDVKM. This CDR3 spans 15 amino acids. The CDR3, as DNA: TGTGCCAGCACCCTAAAGGGGGCGGGGAATTCACCCCTCCACTTT. Translation gives CASTLKGAGNSPLHF.

This rearrangement joins TRBV6-5 to TRBJ2-5, with TRBD1 identical over 7 bases. The CDR3 is made up of 15 amino acids. J gave up 1 base and V 7 bases, and 9 bases lay outside the gene matches. From germline, CDR1 is MNHEY and CDR2 SVGAGI. CDR3 nucleotide sequence: TGTGCCAGCACCCCGACGAGGGGGCCCCAAGAGACCCAGTACTTC. Its protein is CASTPTRGPQETQYF.

With respect to this clone: The same CDR3 can be traced to other DNA sequences in this sample. V is TRBV5-1 and J is TRBJ1-3; D gene unclear. CDR1 and CDR2 from the germline V gene are SGHRS and YFSETQ. This CDR3 spans 13 amino acids. With 0 bases removed from V and 4 bases from J, the gap between germline ends came to 5 bases. The DNA for the CDR3 is TGCGCCAGCAGCTTGGGTCAGGGAAACACCATATATTTT. Protein sequence: CASSLGQGNTIYF.

This rearrangement joins TRBV28 to TRBJ2-1; TRBD2 matches at 9 bases. The CDR3 sequence is 15 residues long. V was clipped by 5 bases and J by 9 bases; unmatched bases: 11. CDR1 and CDR2 (germline): MDHEN, SYDVKM. The CDR3 DNA is TGTGCCAGCAGTCCCCGAGGCGGGGGGGAAGGTGAGCAGTTCTTC. Its protein product is CASSPRGGGEGEQFF.

This chain uses TRBV19 with TRBJ1-1; D may be TRBD1 (5 bases). This CDR3 comprises 16 residues. Trimming cost V 6 bases and J 0 bases, with 17 bases left between them. Germline V gene sequence: CDR1 LNHDA, CDR2 SQIVND (reference sequence). The CDR3 here is CASRSGTIAMNTEAFF. CDR3 nucleotide sequence: TGTGCCAGTAGGAGCGGGACGATTGCAATGAACACTGAAGCTTTCTTT.

This clone was observed a few times. The chain employs TRBV9 and TRBJ1-1; no firm D call. Germline V gene lookup returns CDR1 SGDLS and CDR2 YYNGEE. CDR3 length: 14 residues. Trimming took 3 bases from V and 0 from J, leaving 9 bases between them. The DNA of the CDR3 is TGTGCCAGCAGCGCCACGACTATGAACACTGAAGCTTTCTTT. It is translated as CASSATTMNTEAFF. The whole variable domain, remainder taken from reference TRBV9 and TRBJ1-1, is DSGVTQTPKHLITATGQRVTLRCSPRSGDLSVYWYQQSLDQGLQFLIQYYNGEERAKGNILERFSAQQFPDLHSELNLSSLELGDSALYFCASSATTMNTEAFFGQGTRLTVV.

This chain joins TRBV10-3 and TRBJ1-2; D unresolved. The CDR3 has 17 amino acids. The germline gives CDR1 ENHRY, CDR2 SYGVKD. V was trimmed by 4 bases and J by 6 bases, leaving 24 bases between them. The CDR3 DNA reads as TGTGCCATCAGTGCACAAAGCCAGGCCCCAACACTAGATGGCTACACCTTC. It specifies CAISAQSQAPTLDGYTF.

The chain carries TRBV25-1 and TRBJ2-7; 8 bases agree with TRBD2. V was pared by 5 bases and J by 2 bases, with 5 bases of the junction left unmatched. Germline V CDR1 and CDR2: MGHDK, SYGVNS. The CDR3 contains 14 residues. The chain's CDR3 is CASSPAGGTYEQYF. The CDR3 DNA follows: TGTGCCAGCAGTCCGGCGGGGGGAACCTACGAGCAGTACTTC.

This chain links TRBV30 with TRBJ1-1; tentatively, D is TRBD1 (5 bases). Per the germline V gene, CDR1 is GTSNPN and CDR2 is SVGIG (reference sequence). Trimming removed 8 bases from V and 3 bases from J, with 10 bases in between. The CDR3 is 11 residues long. In DNA form, the CDR3 reads TGTGCCGGGGACTGGGACACTGAAGCTTTCTTT. Residues: CAGDWDTEAFF.

V is TRBV6-2 or TRBV6-3 and J is TRBJ1-2, with D hard to call. V was cut by 4 bases and J by 0 bases, with 9 bases left in between. The germline V gene has CDR1 MNHEY and CDR2 SVGEGT. The CDR3 has 14 amino acids. CDR3 in amino acids: CASSWAAANYGYTF. The CDR3 nucleotides are TGTGCCAGCAGTTGGGCAGCGGCTAACTATGGCTACACCTTC.